This TCR beta chain was captured by sequencing in a study of cytomegalovirus exposure and HLA in healthy donors. Vbeta (60) and Jbeta (13) primers were used in the PCR. Clones were sequenced by immunoSEQ multiplex PCR, and TCRdb holds only the in-frame ones, with some missing. The repertoire consists of about 190,000 clones, with 65% to 85% occurring once and the leading ten covering less than 4.5%. General study points: One variant, a missense change in DCLRE1C, was linked in a later analysis to TCR beta V- and J-gene trimming.

Looked up from germline, CDR1 is SGHDT and CDR2 is YYEEEE. CDR3 length: 11 amino acids. V was cut by 3 bases and J by 8 bases, with 5 bases left in between. Donors were ostensibly healthy at sampling, although undocumented immune exposures were probable. As to this clone: No antigen is known for it. The sample has other DNA sequences that encode this CDR3 too.

The sequence was obtained from a middle-aged man in good health and CMV-seronegative. The rearrangement uses TRBV5-6 and TRBJ1-4; no definite D call. The sequencing input was PBMCs. CDR3: CASSSGEKLFF. As DNA, the CDR3 is TGTGCCAGCAGCTCGGGGGAAAAACTGTTTTTT.